Sequencing of this TCR beta chain was carried out in a study of blood T cell repertoires in COVID-19. Profiling relied on immunoSEQ multiplex PCR, and the TCRdb table lists in-frame clones only, not all of them. The data hold about 250,000 clones, with about 85% observed a single time. Trimming removed 4 bases at V and 5 bases at J, with 11 bases between. The CDR3 length is 13 residues. Germline CDR1 and CDR2: SEHNR and FQNEAQ (reference sequence). Sequenced: peripheral blood. This TCR came from a man between 18 and 29 years old with active or convalescent COVID-19. The V gene is TRBV7-9, the J gene TRBJ2-5; D is unresolved. The CDR3 DNA follows: TGTGCCAGCAGCTCGGGTCTCCGGGAGACCCAGTACTTC. This codes for CASSSGLRETQYF.